Following are 32 T cell receptor beta chains from one sample sequenced in a study of identifying expanded T cells in peripheral blood. TCRdb's table, derived via immunoSEQ multiplex PCR, lists solely in-frame clones and lacks some. The sample holds around 84,000 clones, around 90% seen once. Sequenced material: blood. These receptors were obtained from a person aged 18-70 years in good health.

The rearrangement uses TRBV10-3 and TRBJ2-5; D uncertain. The ends were cut back, 10 bases at V and 1 base at J, with 16 bases in the middle. The germline CDR1 and CDR2 sequences are ENHRY and SYGVKD. The CDR3 consists of 14 residues. CDR3 sequence reads: CATHLDPSQETQYF. The CDR3 nucleotides are TGTGCCACCCACTTAGATCCCTCCCAAGAGACCCAGTACTTC.

This chain connects TRBV6-5 to TRBJ2-2, with TRBD1 matching 9 bases. The CDR3 has 14 amino acids. V gave up 5 bases and J gave up 7 bases; unmatched junction bases: 5. Looked up from germline, CDR1 is MNHEY and CDR2 is SVGAGI. The DNA for the CDR3 is TGTGCCAGCAGTGTACAGGGGGCTAGCGGGGAGCTGTTTTTT. Amino acid sequence: CASSVQGASGELFF.

The V gene is TRBV19, the J gene TRBJ1-3, with 7 bases aligning to TRBD1. V lost 2 bases, J lost 3 bases, and 4 bases stayed unmatched. This CDR3 has 15 amino acids. From germline, CDR1 is LNHDA and CDR2 SQIVND (reference sequence). The CDR3 DNA sequence: TGTGCCAGTAGTATACAACAGGGGAGTGGAAACACCATATATTTT. As protein: CASSIQQGSGNTIYF. Filled out from reference TRBV19 and TRBJ1-3, the complete variable domain reads DGGITQSPKYLFRKEGQNVTLSCEQNLNHDAMYWYRQDPGQGLRLIYYSQIVNDFQKGDIAEGYSVSREKKESFPLTVTSAQKNPTAFYLCASSIQQGSGNTIYFGEGSWLTVV.

CDR3 in amino acids: CSAAERFYGYTF. The CDR3 DNA reads TGCAGCGCCGCCGAGAGATTCTATGGCTACACCTTC. The chain employs TRBV29-1 and TRBJ1-2; no reliable D call. CDR3 length: 12 amino acids. V was shortened by 7 bases and J by 4 bases, with 13 bases between the two germline ends. From germline, CDR1 is SQVTM and CDR2 ANQGSEA.

The chain couples TRBV19 to TRBJ2-5; the match to TRBD2 covers 12 bases. CDR1 and CDR2 from the germline V gene are LNHDA and SQIVND (reference sequence). The CDR3 has 19 residues. The junction had 13 bases not matched to a gene; V was cut back by 1 base and J by 4 bases. For the CDR3, the DNA is TGTGCCAGTAGTATAGCCGGGGGGACTAGCGGGCCCCTGGGAGAGACCCAGTACTTC. Translated: CASSIAGGTSGPLGETQYF.

The rearrangement uses TRBV6-1 and TRBJ2-7; TRBD1 matches at 9 bases. From germline, CDR1 is MNHNS and CDR2 SASEGT. V gave up 6 bases and J gave up 6 bases; unmatched junction bases: 9. The CDR3 runs to 14 residues. For the CDR3, the DNA is TGTGCCAGCAGGGACAGGGGAGGCAAGGGCGAGCAGTACTTC. It specifies CASRDRGGKGEQYF.

The DNA of the CDR3 is TGCGCCAGCAGCCAACCCCTAGCGGGGGGGCGGGATGAGCAGTTCTTC. Protein: CASSQPLAGGRDEQFF. The V gene is TRBV4-1, the J gene TRBJ2-1, with 12 bases aligning to TRBD2. The ends lost 2 bases at V and 8 bases at J; junction bases unmatched: 7. Germline CDR1 and CDR2: MGHRA and YSYEKL. This CDR3 is 16 amino acids long.

This clone was recorded only once. J is TRBJ1-6 and V is TRBV2, with a tentative D call TRBD1 (6 bases). From germline, CDR1 is SNHLY and CDR2 FYNNEI. The CDR3 consists of 14 residues. V was shortened by 4 bases and J by 5 bases, with 9 bases between the two germline ends. CDR3: CASSATGDNSPLHF. The CDR3 DNA is TGTGCCAGCAGTGCGACAGGCGATAATTCACCCCTCCACTTT.

The chain employs TRBV27 and TRBJ1-4, with D unclear. Germline CDR1 and CDR2: MNHEY and SMNVEV (reference sequence). Deletions cut 6 bases from V and 0 bases from J, with 14 bases between. This CDR3 spans 16 amino acids. Here the CDR3 reads CASSPTFGATNEKLFF. CDR3 bases: TGTGCCAGCAGCCCTACGTTCGGGGCAACTAATGAAAAACTGTTTTTT.

The rearrangement links TRBV9 to TRBJ1-4; D perhaps matches TRBD1 (5 bases). Trimming shortened V by 3 bases and J by 4 bases, and 10 bases separated the two germline ends. Looked up from germline, CDR1 is SGDLS and CDR2 is YYNGEE. This CDR3 is built from 14 residues. The CDR3, as DNA: TGTGCCAGCAGCGCCGGGACGGTTAATGAAAAACTGTTTTTT. The encoded protein is CASSAGTVNEKLFF.

This clone was detected once. Other nucleotide sequences from this sample produce the same CDR3. This sequence joins TRBV29-1 and TRBJ1-1; D unresolved. The CDR3 is made up of 12 amino acids. CDR1 is SQVTM and CDR2 is ANQGSEA in the germline V gene. Trimming cost V 5 bases and J 0 bases, with 7 bases left between them. DNA of the CDR3: TGCAGCGTTTCCCGTCTGAACACTGAAGCTTTCTTT. This sequence encodes CSVSRLNTEAFF.

A few counts support this clone. The chain employs TRBV14 and TRBJ2-7; 10 bases agree with TRBD1. The junction had 8 bases not matched to a gene; V was cut back by 3 bases and J by 0 bases. CDR1 and CDR2 from the germline V gene are SGHDN and FVKESK. The CDR3 spans 17 residues. In DNA form, the CDR3 reads TGTGCCAGCAGCCAGAGGTACGGGACAGGGGTCTCCTACGAGCAGTACTTC. It is translated as CASSQRYGTGVSYEQYF.

The V gene is TRBV4-1, the J gene TRBJ2-1; no firm D call. Trimming stripped 0 bases from V and 0 bases from J, with 9 bases between. The germline CDR1 and CDR2 sequences are MGHRA and YSYEKL. The CDR3 loop spans 16 amino acids. CDR3 sequence: CASSQEGPASYNEQFF. CDR3 DNA sequence: TGCGCCAGCAGCCAAGAGGGTCCCGCCTCCTACAATGAGCAGTTCTTC.

V usage is TRBV5-4 and J usage is TRBJ2-1; 9 bases agree with TRBD1. Germline values: CDR1 SGHNT, CDR2 YYREEE (reference sequence). Germline trimming cut 1 base from V and 6 bases from J; bases unmatched to any gene: 2. The CDR3 is 14 amino acids. The DNA for the CDR3 is TGTGCCAGCAGCTTGCCGACAGGGGGCAATGAGCAGTTCTTC. Protein product: CASSLPTGGNEQFF.

The chain carries TRBV7-2 and TRBJ1-2, with D possibly matching TRBD1 (5 bases). Germline CDR1 and CDR2: SGHTA and FQGNSA. This CDR3 region has 14 residues. V was cut by 5 bases and J by 9 bases, with 19 bases left in between. As DNA, the CDR3 is TGTGCCAGCAGCCGGGGGGGTTATACGGTGAGCTACACCTTC. It codes for CASSRGGYTVSYTF.

The V and J genes are TRBV4-1 and TRBJ1-2, with D possibly being TRBD1 (5 bases). The CDR3 loop spans 15 amino acids. The V and J ends lost 2 bases and 4 bases respectively, with 14 bases between them. Germline V gene sequence: CDR1 MGHRA, CDR2 YSYEKL. The CDR3 region has the DNA TGCGCCAGCAGCCAATCCAGGGAGGGGATCTATGGCTACACCTTC. It specifies CASSQSREGIYGYTF.

The V call is TRBV5-1, the J call TRBJ2-3, with no clear D. Trimming removed 2 bases at V and 6 bases at J, with 16 bases between. CDR1 SGHRS and CDR2 YFSETQ come from the germline V gene. The CDR3 consists of 15 residues. CDR3 loop: CASSLMTGNFDTQYF. CDR3 nucleotides: TGCGCCAGCAGCTTAATGACTGGAAATTTTGATACGCAGTATTTT.

The chain joins TRBV4-3 to TRBJ2-1; D unresolved. The CDR3 spans 15 residues. V shed 0 bases and J shed 1 base, with 7 bases lying between them. Germline loops: CDR1 LGHNA, CDR2 YSLEER. For the CDR3, the DNA is TGCGCCAGCAGCCAAGAAATAGCTTCCTACAATGAGCAGTTCTTC. Its protein product is CASSQEIASYNEQFF.

This clone was counted once. V is TRBV30 and J is TRBJ2-3; 10 nucleotides line up with TRBD2. This CDR3 region has 14 residues. The V gene's germline CDR1 is GTSNPN and CDR2 SVGIG (reference sequence). CDR3 loop: CAVSGRVSTDTQYF. The CDR3 DNA follows: TGTGCTGTGAGCGGGAGGGTTAGCACAGATACGCAGTATTTT.

The chain carries TRBV5-1 and TRBJ2-3, with D perhaps matching TRBD2 (7 bases). Between the trimmed V and J ends, which lost 2 bases and 3 bases, there was a span of 13 bases. The CDR3 sequence is 15 residues long. In germline, CDR1 is SGHRS, CDR2 YFSETQ. CDR3 loop: CASSFARGGTDTQYF. Here the CDR3 DNA reads TGCGCCAGCAGCTTTGCCAGGGGAGGGACAGATACGCAGTATTTT.

The J gene is TRBJ1-4, the V gene TRBV6-1, with D tentatively TRBD1 (5 bases). CDR3 size: 11 residues. The V gene lost 3 bases and the J gene lost 11 bases, with 7 bases spanning the gap. Germline CDR1 MNHNS, CDR2 SASEGT. The CDR3 DNA reads TGTGCCAGCAGTGACCGGGGGAAACTGTTTTTT. This translates into CASSDRGKLFF.

The chain combines TRBV6-1 with TRBJ1-1, with TRBD1 matching 7 bases. Germline CDR1 and CDR2: MNHNS and SASEGT. This CDR3 has 15 amino acids. With 6 bases clipped from V and 0 bases from J, the junction kept 7 bases outside the gene matches. The CDR3 reads CASSEQGRLNTEAFF. The CDR3 DNA sequence: TGTGCCAGCAGCGAACAGGGGAGGTTGAACACTGAAGCTTTCTTT.

The V gene is TRBV10-3, the J gene TRBJ2-3; D is unresolved. The CDR3 is made up of 16 amino acids. From germline, CDR1 is ENHRY and CDR2 SYGVKD. The V end was cut by 7 bases, the J end by 2 bases, with 19 bases between. This chain's CDR3 is CAIKNASPDVTDTQYF. The CDR3 DNA sequence: TGTGCCATCAAGAATGCGTCTCCGGACGTCACAGATACGCAGTATTTT.

This chain connects TRBV29-1 to TRBJ2-2; D perhaps matches TRBD1 (6 bases). Trimming cost V 6 bases and J 1 base, with 12 bases left between them. The CDR3 covers 14 residues. The germline CDR1 and CDR2 sequences are SQVTM and ANQGSEA. CDR3 in DNA: TGCAGCGTGGCCGGACAGAAGAACACCGGGGAGCTGTTTTTT. It yields the protein CSVAGQKNTGELFF.

The rearrangement links TRBV30 to TRBJ2-3; possible D gene TRBD2, 5 bases. There are 13 residues in the CDR3. The V end was cut by 3 bases, the J end by 5 bases, with 12 bases between. Germline CDR1 and CDR2: GTSNPN and SVGIG (reference sequence). The CDR3 nucleotides read TGTGCCTGGAGGAGGGCTGGGATAGATACGCAGTATTTT. Protein: CAWRRAGIDTQYF.

V is TRBV7-9 and J is TRBJ1-5; the D is unclear. The CDR3 sequence is 15 residues long. The germline gives CDR1 SEHNR, CDR2 FQNEAQ (reference sequence). V was trimmed by 2 bases and J by 2 bases, leaving 10 bases between them. The CDR3 spells CASSLPVERNQPQHF. As DNA, the CDR3 is TGTGCCAGCAGCTTACCAGTCGAGCGCAATCAGCCCCAGCATTTT. The entire variable domain, with the rest obtained from reference TRBV7-9 and TRBJ1-5, is as follows: DTGVSQNPRHKITKRGQNVTFRCDPISEHNRLYWYRQTLGQGPEFLTYFQNEAQLEKSRLLSDRFSAERPKGSFSTLEIQRTEQGDSAMYLCASSLPVERNQPQHFGDGTRLSIL.

This sequence joins TRBV5-1 and TRBJ1-2; D remains ambiguous. Germline V lookup: CDR1 SGHRS, CDR2 YFSETQ. The germline V and J ends were trimmed by 0 bases and 8 bases, with 14 bases remaining between them. The CDR3 totals 14 residues. DNA of the CDR3: TGCGCCAGCAGCTTGGGCGGGGATAAGCGCGGCTACACCTTC. Translation gives CASSLGGDKRGYTF.

The genes are TRBV6-6 and TRBJ2-1; 8 positions agree with TRBD1. CDR3 length: 16 amino acids. Germline trimming cut 4 bases from V and 5 bases from J; bases unmatched to any gene: 10. Germline V gene lookup returns CDR1 MNHNY and CDR2 SVGAGI (reference sequence). CDR3 loop: CASSLPPGQENNEQFF. The CDR3 DNA follows: TGTGCCAGCAGTTTACCGCCGGGACAGGAGAACAATGAGCAGTTCTTC.

This clone was detected once. This chain links TRBV7-9 with TRBJ2-2; the match to TRBD1 covers 7 bases. J was trimmed by 7 bases and V by 5 bases; bases with no gene match: 4. CDR1 is SEHNR and CDR2 is FQNEAQ in the germline V gene (reference sequence). The CDR3 sequence is 13 residues long. The CDR3 spells CASSVTGIGELFF. Written as DNA, the CDR3 is TGTGCCAGCAGCGTGACAGGGATCGGGGAGCTGTTTTTT.

The V and J genes are TRBV2 and TRBJ2-1; no definite D call. Germline CDR1 reads SNHLY; CDR2 reads FYNNEI. The CDR3 extends over 13 amino acids. Trimming cost V 7 bases and J 0 bases, with 7 bases left between them. The CDR3 sequence: CASTQSSYNEQFF. In DNA form, the CDR3 reads TGTGCCAGCACCCAGAGCTCCTACAATGAGCAGTTCTTC.

Comments on this clone: A junction boundary mismatches the germline segment, possibly from a read error. The chain couples TRBV5-5 to TRBJ2-2; D is unclear. The germline V gene encodes CDR1 SGHKS and CDR2 YYEKEE (reference sequence). The CDR3 loop spans 16 amino acids. The CDR3 DNA sequence: TGTGCCAGCAACTTGGTCTTGCAGATCAACACCGGGGAGCTGTTTTTT. Amino acids: CASNLVLQINTGELFF.

This clone was recorded a few times. The chain links TRBV12-5 to TRBJ1-5, with a weak D call TRBD1 (5 bases). Looked up from germline, CDR1 is LGHNT and CDR2 is FRNRAP. The V end lost 2 bases, the J end lost 2 bases, and 10 bases lay between the germline ends. This CDR3 comprises 15 residues. The CDR3: CASGLTGLRNQPQHF. The CDR3 coding sequence is TGTGCTAGTGGTTTGACGGGGCTTCGCAATCAGCCCCAGCATTTT.